This T cell receptor (beta chain) was captured in a study of cytomegalovirus exposure and HLA in healthy donors. The study's findings and limits: Most subjects' HLA-A and HLA-B alleles were reportedly predicted from TCR beta sequences. Most sequenced TCRs were rare (though some public TCRs occurred in many donors).

A word on this clone: Its antigen is unknown.

The ends lost 3 bases at V and 4 bases at J; junction bases unmatched: 6. The CDR3 consists of 15 residues. CDR1 and CDR2 (germline): MGHRA, YSYEKL. Primers for the PCR totalled 60 Vbeta and 13 Jbeta. TCRdb keeps only in-frame clones here, not all; method: immunoSEQ multiplex PCR. The sample table sets out under 70,000 clones. This clonotype originated in a woman aged 18-35 years in good health and CMV-seronegative. The sequenced material came from PBMCs. V gene TRBV4-1 combines with J gene TRBJ1-5; the match to TRBD1 covers 7 bases. Here the CDR3 DNA reads TGCGCCAGCAGCCAGCGGGACAGCCAAAATCAGCCCCAGCATTTT. This encodes CASSQRDSQNQPQHF.